This T cell receptor beta chain was sequenced in a study of cytomegalovirus exposure and HLA in healthy donors. Study overall: Early release data held tens of millions of unique TCRs from HLA-typed donors.

The CDR3 covers 14 residues. The V segment lost 5 bases and the J segment 3 bases; nucleotides outside the gene matches: 1. The V gene's germline CDR1 is MNHEY and CDR2 SVGAGI. A remark on this clone: Its specificity is not known.

Study-level results: One cluster of highly shared sequence variants probably arose as a sequencing artifact.

Use of 60 Vbeta and 13 Jbeta primers characterized the PCR. Measured with immunoSEQ multiplex PCR; TCRdb has only the in-frame clones, and not every one. The listing contains over 35,000 clones. This receptor was identified in a woman aged 25 to 39 in good health and CMV-seronegative. The rearrangement links TRBV6-5 to TRBJ2-7, with 13 bases matching TRBD2. Sequenced material: PBMCs. The CDR3 loop is CASSTSGRVYEQYF. Here the CDR3 DNA reads TGTGCCAGCAGTACTAGCGGGAGGGTCTACGAGCAGTACTTC.